Listed here are 28 T cell receptor beta chains from one sample, sequenced in a study of identical twins. One entry per CDR3 protein results from TCRdb running MiXCR on the 5' RACE reads. The top ten clones hold about 12% of a sample with about 100,000 distinct CDR3 sequences, about 6% of them seen once. The sequenced sample consisted of memory T cells sorted from blood. These receptors all come from a woman in her fifties or sixties in good health.

The sample holds a few counts of this clonotype. J is TRBJ2-6 and V is TRBV7-9; D is ambiguous. CDR3 length: 16 amino acids. CDR1 is SEHNR, CDR2 FQNEAQ, per germline (reference sequence). The germline V and J ends were trimmed by 4 bases and 0 bases, with 10 bases remaining between them. The CDR3 nucleotides read TGTGCCAGCAGCTCATACGTTTCCTCTGGGGCCAACGTCCTGACTTTC. It specifies CASSSYVSSGANVLTF.

This clonotype was found many times. This chain uses TRBV11-2 with TRBJ2-1; D might be TRBD1 (6 bases). With 0 bases removed from V and 6 bases from J, the gap between germline ends came to 12 bases. The CDR3 is 15 residues long. Germline V gene data show CDR1 as SGHAT and CDR2 as FQNNGV. The CDR3 region has the DNA TGTGCCAGCAGCTTAGATATAGGACAGTCCAATGAGCAGTTCTTC. Residues: CASSLDIGQSNEQFF.

This clonotype was detected many times. The chain employs TRBV20-1 and TRBJ2-1, with 9 nucleotides matching TRBD2. From germline, CDR1 is DFQATT and CDR2 SNEGSKA (reference sequence). The CDR3 extends over 15 amino acids. J gave up 5 bases and V 3 bases, and 8 bases lay outside the gene matches. The CDR3 reads CSARTLAGDHNEQFF. The CDR3 DNA sequence: TGCAGTGCTAGGACCTTAGCGGGAGACCACAATGAGCAGTTCTTC.

This clonotype has a handful of counts. The J gene is TRBJ2-3, the V gene TRBV7-9; D perhaps matches TRBD2 (7 bases). The V end was cut by 5 bases, the J end by 4 bases, with 13 bases between. The CDR3 totals 14 residues. Germline CDR1 is SEHNR and CDR2 is FQNEAQ (reference sequence). In nucleotides, the CDR3 is TGTGCCAGCAGCCCGGGGGGCTTGGCAGATACGCAGTATTTT. Protein sequence: CASSPGGLADTQYF.

At least ten counts were recorded for this clonotype. The gene calls are TRBV12-3 or TRBV12-4 and TRBJ1-6, with 12 positions matching TRBD1. The junction had 2 bases not matched to a gene; V was cut back by 8 bases and J by 9 bases. The CDR3 spans 13 residues. CDR3 residues: CASGDRGPSPLHF. Written as DNA, the CDR3 is TGTGCCAGCGGGGACAGGGGGCCTTCACCCCTCCACTTT.

This clonotype was counted many times. This chain links TRBV5-5 with TRBJ1-1, with D uncertain. The V gene's germline CDR1 is SGHKS and CDR2 YYEKEE (reference sequence). The CDR3 extends over 13 amino acids. V was shortened by 6 bases and J by 7 bases, with 16 bases between the two germline ends. CDR3 sequence (DNA): TGTGCCAGCACCTTTTGGGAAGCGGGTGAAGCTTTCTTT. Protein: CASTFWEAGEAFF. Supplemented by reference TRBV5-5 and TRBJ1-1, the full variable domain reads DAGVTQSPTHLIKTRGQQVTLRCSPISGHKSVSWYQQVLGQGPQFIFQYYEKEERGRGNFPDRFSARQFPNYSSELNVNALLLGDSALYLCASTFWEAGEAFFGQGTRLTVV.

In its sample, this clonotype was seen many times. J is TRBJ1-5 and V is TRBV10-3; TRBD1 matches 7 bases. Germline values: CDR1 ENHRY, CDR2 SYGVKD. V was clipped by 0 bases and J by 7 bases; unmatched bases: 9. The length of the CDR3 is 16 residues. CDR3 DNA: TGTGCCATCAGTGAGTCTCTGAGGGGGCAGAACCAGCCCCAGCATTTT. Its protein product is CAISESLRGQNQPQHF.

At least ten counts were recorded for this clonotype. This sequence joins TRBV24-1 and TRBJ2-2; unclear D gene. Trimming took 4 bases from V and 3 from J, leaving 8 bases between them. The germline V gene encodes CDR1 KGHDR and CDR2 SFDVKD. CDR3 length equals 14 residues. The CDR3 protein is CATSEGSHTGELFF. The CDR3 DNA follows: TGTGCCACCAGTGAGGGGTCGCACACCGGGGAGCTGTTTTTT.

This clonotype has at least ten counts. The chain links TRBV4-1 to TRBJ1-3, with 8 positions matching TRBD1. V lost 4 bases to trimming and J lost 0 bases; unmatched junction nucleotides: 5. Germline V lookup: CDR1 MGHRA, CDR2 YSYEKL. The CDR3 has 16 amino acids. This chain's CDR3 is CASSPHGQGSGNTIYF. Here the CDR3 DNA reads TGCGCCAGCAGCCCCCACGGACAGGGCTCTGGAAACACCATATATTTT.

In this sample, this clonotype turned up many times. The V call is TRBV24-1, the J call TRBJ2-1; 10 bases map to TRBD2. The CDR3 has 20 residues. V trimming: 2 bases; J trimming: 1 base; junction bases outside the gene matches: 13. Germline assignment: CDR1 KGHDR and CDR2 SFDVKD. The CDR3 DNA sequence: TGTGCCACCAGTGATTCCCCCAGGGCGTTAGCGGGAGGTTCCTACAATGAGCAGTTCTTC. Protein: CATSDSPRALAGGSYNEQFF.

This clonotype came up a few times. The chain uses TRBV6-1 and TRBJ1-5; D may be TRBD1 (6 bases). Germline values: CDR1 MNHNS, CDR2 SASEGT. The CDR3 runs 16 residues. V gave up 5 bases and J gave up 5 bases, with 19 bases separating them. CDR3 amino acids: CASSYFVGQRYQPQHF. CDR3 coding DNA: TGTGCCAGCAGTTACTTCGTCGGACAGCGATATCAGCCCCAGCATTTT.

J is TRBJ2-6 and V is TRBV3-1; D not certain. Germline assignment: CDR1 LGHDT and CDR2 YNNKEL (reference sequence). Trimming took off 0 bases at V and 4 bases at J, with 7 bases between the two ends. The CDR3 loop spans 15 amino acids. This chain's CDR3 is CASSQDWSGANVLTF. The CDR3 DNA reads as TGTGCCAGCAGCCAAGATTGGAGCGGGGCCAACGTCCTGACTTTC. Filled out from reference TRBV3-1 and TRBJ2-6, the complete variable domain reads DTAVSQTPKYLVTQMGNDKSIKCEQNLGHDTMYWYKQDSKKFLKIMFSYNNKELIINETVPNRFSPKSPDKAHLNLHINSLELGDSAVYFCASSQDWSGANVLTFGAGSRLTVL.

The table lists this clonotype with many counts. This CDR3 is CASSLGLSSPGLAGVRVSRNEQFF. The CDR3 DNA follows: TGTGCCAGCAGCTTAGGTCTAAGTAGTCCGGGACTAGCGGGAGTAAGGGTCTCCCGCAATGAGCAGTTCTTC. This sequence joins TRBV7-3 and TRBJ2-1, with 14 bases aligning to TRBD2. The trim removed 2 bases at V and 6 bases at J, leaving 27 bases unmatched. The CDR3 consists of 24 residues. The germline V gene has CDR1 SGHTA and CDR2 FQGTGA.

This chain joins TRBV20-1 and TRBJ2-7; 9 bases are shared with TRBD2. V shed 5 bases, J shed 0 bases, and the junction held 8 bases outside the gene matches. Germline V CDR1 and CDR2: DFQATT, SNEGSKA (reference sequence). The CDR3 runs to 15 residues. CDR3 sequence (DNA): TGCAGTGCTTTCCGACTAGCGGAGAGCTCCTACGAGCAGTACTTC. The encoded protein is CSAFRLAESSYEQYF.

There are many counts of this clonotype. The chain links TRBV6-5 to TRBJ2-3; D could derive from TRBD1 or TRBD2 (5 bases each). Germline CDR1 reads MNHEY; CDR2 reads SVGAGI. Trimming left V 4 bases short and J 3 bases short, with 14 bases between. The CDR3 length is 15 residues. CDR3 sequence (DNA): TGTGCCAGCAGTTCCGGGACCCCTAGGACAGATACGCAGTATTTT. Translated: CASSSGTPRTDTQYF.

Ten or more counts support this clonotype. The rearrangement links TRBV12-3 or TRBV12-4 to TRBJ1-3; 7 bases agree with TRBD1. Losses at the gene ends were 5 bases for V and 4 bases for J; bases not matched to a gene: 11. CDR3 length equals 16 residues. The CDR3 protein is CASSGRDSQIGNTIYF. The CDR3 DNA reads TGTGCCAGCAGTGGCCGGGACAGCCAGATAGGAAACACCATATATTTT.

This clonotype occurred many times. The gene calls are TRBV12-3 or TRBV12-4 and TRBJ2-1, with 9 positions matching TRBD2. The V and J ends lost 4 bases and 6 bases, in that order; junction bases with no gene match: 7. This CDR3 contains 15 residues. In nucleotides, the CDR3 is TGTGCCAGCAGTTCACGGCGGGAGGGCTCCAATGAGCAGTTCTTC. This encodes CASSSRREGSNEQFF.

This clonotype was recorded at least ten times. The chain is built from TRBV20-1 and TRBJ2-5, with a tentative D call TRBD1 (5 bases). This CDR3 comprises 14 residues. The V end was cut by 1 base, the J end by 4 bases, with 13 bases between. CDR1 DFQATT and CDR2 SNEGSKA come from the germline V gene (reference sequence). This CDR3 is CSARGLDRLETQYF. CDR3 DNA: TGCAGTGCTAGAGGACTCGACAGACTAGAGACCCAGTACTTC.

This clonotype was counted at least ten times. This rearrangement joins TRBV27 to TRBJ1-1; TRBD1 matches at 7 bases. Germline trimming cut 11 bases from V and 5 bases from J; bases unmatched to any gene: 17. CDR1 is MNHEY, CDR2 SMNVEV, per germline (reference sequence). The CDR3 consists of 15 residues. Here the CDR3 DNA reads TGTGCCTGTCATTCGGGCGACAGGGCCCGAACTGAAGCTTTCTTT. Amino acid sequence: CACHSGDRARTEAFF.

In its sample, this clonotype was seen many times. The chain is built from TRBV7-9 and TRBJ2-1; 7 positions agree with TRBD2. The germline V gene encodes CDR1 SEHNR and CDR2 FQNEAQ (reference sequence). This CDR3 has 17 residues. Trimming took 5 bases from V and 8 from J; bases not matched to a gene: 18. The CDR3 reads CASSEDSGNVNRYEQFF. The CDR3 DNA reads TGTGCCAGCAGCGAAGACAGCGGGAATGTCAATCGGTATGAGCAGTTCTTC.

This clonotype was counted at least ten times. This chain joins TRBV25-1 and TRBJ2-1; D unclear. The germline V gene encodes CDR1 MGHDK and CDR2 SYGVNS. The CDR3 is 12 amino acids. The V end was cut by 6 bases, the J end by 10 bases, with 13 bases between. CDR3 DNA sequence: TGTGCCAGCAGGGTGGCTCTGGGCGAGCAGTTCTTC. It encodes CASRVALGEQFF.

This clonotype was seen at least ten times. J is TRBJ2-3 and V is TRBV20-1, with TRBD2 matching over 7 bases. The CDR3 spans 15 residues. The V gene end was trimmed by 6 bases and the J gene end by 1 base; junction bases not matched to a gene: 10. Germline V gene data show CDR1 as DFQATT and CDR2 as SNEGSKA (reference sequence). CDR3 bases: TGCAGTGCCGGGACTACCGAAGGTGGCACAGATACGCAGTATTTT. Translation gives CSAGTTEGGTDTQYF.

This clonotype was counted many times. The gene calls are TRBV10-2 and TRBJ2-1; 7 bases are a match to TRBD1. Germline-derived CDR1 and CDR2 are WSHSY and SAAADI. This CDR3 is 15 amino acids long. Trimming cost V 6 bases and J 0 bases; bases outside gene matches: 5. The CDR3: CASSQTGSSYNEQFF. The CDR3 DNA reads as TGCGCCAGCAGCCAGACAGGGAGCTCCTACAATGAGCAGTTCTTC.

This clonotype was seen ten or more times. The chain links TRBV5-6 to TRBJ2-1; 9 bases map to TRBD1. The germline V gene encodes CDR1 SGHDT and CDR2 YYEEEE. Germline trimming cut 3 bases from V and 5 bases from J; bases unmatched to any gene: 0. The CDR3 runs to 13 residues. The CDR3 loop reads CASSWTGDNEQFF. The CDR3 DNA follows: TGTGCCAGCAGCTGGACAGGGGACAATGAGCAGTTCTTC.

This clonotype showed up many times. This chain joins TRBV3-1 and TRBJ1-1, with D possibly matching TRBD1 (6 bases). This CDR3 has 12 amino acids. Trimming took 4 bases from V and 9 from J, leaving 12 bases between them. Germline-derived CDR1 and CDR2 are LGHDT and YNNKEL (reference sequence). The CDR3 region is CASSPTGFQAFF. CDR3 DNA sequence: TGTGCCAGCAGCCCAACAGGGTTTCAAGCTTTCTTT.

In its sample, this clonotype was seen a few times. The CDR3 loop reads CASSLRQLLPNTEAFF. The CDR3 DNA reads as TGTGCCAGCAGTTTAAGACAGCTTCTACCCAACACTGAAGCTTTCTTT. V and J are TRBV28 and TRBJ1-1; D might be TRBD1 (5 bases). There are 16 residues in the CDR3. The ends were cut back, 2 bases at V and 2 bases at J, with 15 bases in the middle. Germline CDR1 reads MDHEN; CDR2 reads SYDVKM.

This clonotype was counted only a few times. The chain couples TRBV27 to TRBJ2-2; 8 bases are shared with TRBD1. Trimming took 2 bases from V and 5 from J; bases not matched to a gene: 4. The CDR3 runs to 15 residues. CDR1 is MNHEY and CDR2 is SMNVEV in the germline V gene (reference sequence). In DNA form, the CDR3 reads TGTGCCAGCAGTTTAGGGAGACAGGGGACCGGGGAGCTGTTTTTT. Translation gives CASSLGRQGTGELFF.

This clonotype was detected many times. V usage is TRBV4-1 and J usage is TRBJ2-4; D gene uncertain. V lost 5 bases and J 1 base, leaving 0 bases between the germline ends. CDR1 and CDR2 from the germline V gene are MGHRA and YSYEKL. CDR3 length equals 11 residues. The CDR3 loop reads CASSAKNIQYF. CDR3 coding DNA: TGCGCCAGCAGCGCCAAAAACATTCAGTACTTC.